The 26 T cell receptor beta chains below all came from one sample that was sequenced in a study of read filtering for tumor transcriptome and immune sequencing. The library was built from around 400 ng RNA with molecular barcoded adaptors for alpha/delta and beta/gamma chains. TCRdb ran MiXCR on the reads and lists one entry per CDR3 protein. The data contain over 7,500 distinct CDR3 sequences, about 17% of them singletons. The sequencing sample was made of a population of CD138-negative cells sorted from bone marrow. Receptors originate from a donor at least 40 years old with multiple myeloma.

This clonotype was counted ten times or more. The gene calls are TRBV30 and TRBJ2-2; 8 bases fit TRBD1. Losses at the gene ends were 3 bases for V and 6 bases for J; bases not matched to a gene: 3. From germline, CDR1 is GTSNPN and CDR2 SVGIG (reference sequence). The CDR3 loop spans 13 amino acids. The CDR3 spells CAWRGQDPGELFF. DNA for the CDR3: TGTGCCTGGAGGGGACAGGACCCCGGGGAGCTGTTTTTT.

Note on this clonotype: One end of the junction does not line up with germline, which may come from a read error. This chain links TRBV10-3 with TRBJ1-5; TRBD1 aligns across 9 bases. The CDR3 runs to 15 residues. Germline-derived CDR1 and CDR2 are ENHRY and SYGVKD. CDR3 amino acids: CVISESGTGNQPQHF. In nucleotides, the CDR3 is TGTGTCATCAGTGAGTCGGGGACAGGGAATCAGCCTCAGCATTTT.

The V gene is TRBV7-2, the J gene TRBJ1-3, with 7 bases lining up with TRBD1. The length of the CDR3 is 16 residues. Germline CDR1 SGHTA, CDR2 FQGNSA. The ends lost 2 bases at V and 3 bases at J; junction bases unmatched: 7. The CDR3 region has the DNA TGTGCCAGCAGCTTATTAGTGACAGGGAGTGGAAACACCATATATTTT. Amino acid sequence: CASSLLVTGSGNTIYF.

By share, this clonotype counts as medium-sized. As DNA, the CDR3 is TGCAGTGCTATTGGACAGGGGTGGAACAATGAGCAGTTCTTC. The encoded protein is CSAIGQGWNNEQFF. The chain combines TRBV20-1 with TRBJ2-1, with 9 bases identical to TRBD1. The CDR3 is 14 residues long. Germline V gene lookup returns CDR1 DFQATT and CDR2 SNEGSKA (reference sequence). V shed 4 bases, J shed 5 bases, and the junction held 6 bases outside the gene matches.

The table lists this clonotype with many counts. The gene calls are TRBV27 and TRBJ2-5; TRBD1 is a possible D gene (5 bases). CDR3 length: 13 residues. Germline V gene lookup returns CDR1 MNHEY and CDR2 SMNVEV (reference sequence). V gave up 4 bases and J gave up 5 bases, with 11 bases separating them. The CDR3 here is CASSSTGWETQYF. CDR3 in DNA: TGTGCCAGCAGTTCCACAGGCTGGGAGACCCAGTACTTC.

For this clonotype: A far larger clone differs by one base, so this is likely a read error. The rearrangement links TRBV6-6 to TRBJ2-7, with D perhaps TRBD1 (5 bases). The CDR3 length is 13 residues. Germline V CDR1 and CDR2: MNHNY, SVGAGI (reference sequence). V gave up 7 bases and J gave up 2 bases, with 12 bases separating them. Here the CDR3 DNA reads TGTGCCAGCAACAGGCACGGAACCTACGAGCAGTACTTC. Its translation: CASNRHGTYEQYF.

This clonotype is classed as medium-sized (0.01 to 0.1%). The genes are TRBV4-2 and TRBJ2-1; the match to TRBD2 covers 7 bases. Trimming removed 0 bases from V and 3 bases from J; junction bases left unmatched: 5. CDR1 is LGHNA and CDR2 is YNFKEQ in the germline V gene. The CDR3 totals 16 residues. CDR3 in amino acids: CASSQDATSYYNEQFF. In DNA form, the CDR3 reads TGTGCCAGCAGCCAAGATGCGACTAGCTACTACAATGAGCAGTTCTTC.

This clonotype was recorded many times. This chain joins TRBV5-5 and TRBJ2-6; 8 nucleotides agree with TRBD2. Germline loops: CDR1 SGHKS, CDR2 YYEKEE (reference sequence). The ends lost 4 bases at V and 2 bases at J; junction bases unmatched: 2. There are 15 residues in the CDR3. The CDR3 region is CASSPGGAGANVLTF. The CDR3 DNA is TGTGCCAGCAGCCCGGGAGGGGCTGGGGCCAACGTCCTGACTTTC.

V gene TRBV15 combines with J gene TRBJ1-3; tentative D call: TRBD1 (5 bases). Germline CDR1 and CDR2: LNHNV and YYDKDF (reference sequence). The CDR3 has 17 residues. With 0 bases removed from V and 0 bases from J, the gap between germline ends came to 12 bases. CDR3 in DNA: TGTGCCACCAGCAGAGATTTAGGAGGGGACTCTGGAAACACCATATATTTT. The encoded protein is CATSRDLGGDSGNTIYF. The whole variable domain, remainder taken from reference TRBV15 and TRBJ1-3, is DAMVIQNPRYQVTQFGKPVTLSCSQTLNHNVMYWYQQKSSQAPKLLFHYYDKDFNNEADTPDNFQSRRPNTSFCFLDIRSPGLGDTAMYLCATSRDLGGDSGNTIYFGEGSWLTVV.

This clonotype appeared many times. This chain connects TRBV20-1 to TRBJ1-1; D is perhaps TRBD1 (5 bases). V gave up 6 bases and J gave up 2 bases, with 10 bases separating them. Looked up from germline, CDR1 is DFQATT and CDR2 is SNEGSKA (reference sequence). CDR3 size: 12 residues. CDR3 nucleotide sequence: TGCAGTGCCGAGACAGAAAACACTGAAGCTTTCTTT. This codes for CSAETENTEAFF.

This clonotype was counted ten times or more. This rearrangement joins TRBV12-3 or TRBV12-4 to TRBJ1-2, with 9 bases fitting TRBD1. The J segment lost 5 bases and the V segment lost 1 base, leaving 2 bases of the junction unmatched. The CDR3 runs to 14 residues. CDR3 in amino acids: CASSLEGQGYGYTF. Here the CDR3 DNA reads TGTGCCAGCAGTTTAGAGGGACAGGGATATGGCTACACCTTC.

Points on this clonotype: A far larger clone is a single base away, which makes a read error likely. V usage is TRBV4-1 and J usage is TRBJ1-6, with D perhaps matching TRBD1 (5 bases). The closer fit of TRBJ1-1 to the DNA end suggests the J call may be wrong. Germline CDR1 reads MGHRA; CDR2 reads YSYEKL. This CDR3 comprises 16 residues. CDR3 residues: CASSQDAYRFNTEAFF. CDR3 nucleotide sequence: TGCGCCAGCAGCCAAGATGCCTACAGGTTCAACACTGAAGCTTTCTTT.

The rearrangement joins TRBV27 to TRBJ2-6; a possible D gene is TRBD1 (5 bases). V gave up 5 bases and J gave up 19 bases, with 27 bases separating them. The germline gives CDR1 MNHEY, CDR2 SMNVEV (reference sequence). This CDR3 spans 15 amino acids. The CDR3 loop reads CASSPIRSGANALTF. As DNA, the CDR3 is TGTGCCAGCAGTCCTATAAGGTCTGGGGCCAACGCCCTAACTTTC.

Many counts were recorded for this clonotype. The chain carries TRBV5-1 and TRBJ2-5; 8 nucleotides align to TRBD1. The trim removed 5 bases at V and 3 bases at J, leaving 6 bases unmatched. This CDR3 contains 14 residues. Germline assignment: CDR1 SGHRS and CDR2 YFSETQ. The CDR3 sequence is CASSSTGGKETQYF. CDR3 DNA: TGCGCCAGCAGTTCAACAGGGGGAAAAGAGACCCAGTACTTC.

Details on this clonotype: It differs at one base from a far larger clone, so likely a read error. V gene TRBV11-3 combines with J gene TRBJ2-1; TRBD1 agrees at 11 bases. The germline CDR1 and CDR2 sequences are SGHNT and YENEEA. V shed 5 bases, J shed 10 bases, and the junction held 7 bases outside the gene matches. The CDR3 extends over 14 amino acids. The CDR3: CASSPGQGANEQFF. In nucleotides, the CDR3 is TGTGCCAGCAGCCCAGGACAGGGGGCCAACGAGCAGTTCTTC.

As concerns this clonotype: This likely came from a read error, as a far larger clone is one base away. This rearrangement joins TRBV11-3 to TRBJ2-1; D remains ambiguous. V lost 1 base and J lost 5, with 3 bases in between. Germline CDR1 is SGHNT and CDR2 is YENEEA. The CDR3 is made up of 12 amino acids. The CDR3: CASSLAHNEQFF. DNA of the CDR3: TGTGCCAGCAGCTTAGCCCACAATGAGCAGTTCTTC.

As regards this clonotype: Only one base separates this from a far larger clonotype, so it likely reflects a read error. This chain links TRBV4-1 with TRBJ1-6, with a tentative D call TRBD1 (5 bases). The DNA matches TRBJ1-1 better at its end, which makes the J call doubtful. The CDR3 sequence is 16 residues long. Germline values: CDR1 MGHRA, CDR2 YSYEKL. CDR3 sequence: CASSQDTYRFNTKAFF. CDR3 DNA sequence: TGCGCCAGCAGCCAAGATACCTACAGGTTCAACACTAAAGCTTTCTTT.

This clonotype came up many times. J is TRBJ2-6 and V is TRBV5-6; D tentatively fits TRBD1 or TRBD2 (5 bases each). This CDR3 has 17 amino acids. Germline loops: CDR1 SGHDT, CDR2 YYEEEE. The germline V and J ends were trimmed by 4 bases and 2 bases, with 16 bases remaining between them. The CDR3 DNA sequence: TGTGCCAGCAGCCTGGGACCGACCCCTCCTGGGGCCAACGTCCTGACTTTC. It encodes CASSLGPTPPGANVLTF.

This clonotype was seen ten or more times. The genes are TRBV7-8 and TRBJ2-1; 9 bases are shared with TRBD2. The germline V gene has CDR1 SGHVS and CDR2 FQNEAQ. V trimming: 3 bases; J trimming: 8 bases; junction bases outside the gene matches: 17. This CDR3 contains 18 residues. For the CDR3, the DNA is TGTGCCAGCAGCTTTAGAGCCCTTCAGGGCGGGGGGGCCCATGAGCAGTTCTTC. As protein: CASSFRALQGGGAHEQFF.

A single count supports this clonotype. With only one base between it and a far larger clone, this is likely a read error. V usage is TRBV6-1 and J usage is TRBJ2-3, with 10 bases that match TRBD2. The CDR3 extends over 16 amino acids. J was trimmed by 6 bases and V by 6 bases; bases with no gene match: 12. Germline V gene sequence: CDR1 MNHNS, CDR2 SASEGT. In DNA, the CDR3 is TGTGCCAGCAGCCCCTTTAGTGGTAGCGGGAGGGATACGCAGTATTTT. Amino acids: CASSPFSGSGRDTQYF.

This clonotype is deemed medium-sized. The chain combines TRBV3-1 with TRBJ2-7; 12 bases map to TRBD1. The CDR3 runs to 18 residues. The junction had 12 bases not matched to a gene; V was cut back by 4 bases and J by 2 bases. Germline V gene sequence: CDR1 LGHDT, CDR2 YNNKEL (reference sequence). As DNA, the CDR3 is TGTGCCAGCAGCCCCGGGACAGGGGGCGCGGGGCCCACCTACGAGCAGTACTTC. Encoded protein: CASSPGTGGAGPTYEQYF.

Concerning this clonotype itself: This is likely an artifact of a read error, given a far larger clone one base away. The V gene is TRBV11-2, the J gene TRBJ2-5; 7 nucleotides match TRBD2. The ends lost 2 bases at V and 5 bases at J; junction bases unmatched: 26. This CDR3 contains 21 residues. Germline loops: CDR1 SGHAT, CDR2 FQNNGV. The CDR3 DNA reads TGTGCCAGCAGCTTAAGCCTCGGAGGAGGAGGACGTTACGGGGGGAGGGAGACCCAGTACTTC. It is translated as CASSLSLGGGGRYGGRETQYF. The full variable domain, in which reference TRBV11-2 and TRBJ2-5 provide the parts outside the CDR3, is EAGVAQSPRYKIIEKRQSVAFWCNPISGHATLYWYQQILGQGPKLLIQFQNNGVVDDSQLPKDRFSAERLKGVDSTLKIQPAKLEDSAVYLCASSLSLGGGGRYGGRETQYFGPGTRLLVL.

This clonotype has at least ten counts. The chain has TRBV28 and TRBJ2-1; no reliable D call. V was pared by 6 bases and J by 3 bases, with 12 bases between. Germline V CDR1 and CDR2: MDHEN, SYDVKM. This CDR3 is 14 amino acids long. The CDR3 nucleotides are TGTGCCAGCAGCCATCGGACGGGCTACAATGAGCAGTTCTTC. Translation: CASSHRTGYNEQFF.

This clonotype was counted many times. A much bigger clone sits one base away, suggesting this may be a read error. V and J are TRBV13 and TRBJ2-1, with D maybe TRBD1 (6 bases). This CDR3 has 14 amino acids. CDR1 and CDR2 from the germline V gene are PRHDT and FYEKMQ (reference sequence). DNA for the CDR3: TGTGCCAGCAGCCGGAGGACAGCCAACAATGGGCAGTTCTTC. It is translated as CASSRRTANNGQFF.

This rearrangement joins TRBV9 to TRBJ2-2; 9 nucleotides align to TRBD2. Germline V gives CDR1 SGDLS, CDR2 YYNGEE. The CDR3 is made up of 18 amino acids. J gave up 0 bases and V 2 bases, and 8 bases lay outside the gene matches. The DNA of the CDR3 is TGTGCCAGCAGCGTTTTACCTGCGGGGGGGGCGAACACCGGGGAGCTGTTTTTT. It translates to CASSVLPAGGANTGELFF.

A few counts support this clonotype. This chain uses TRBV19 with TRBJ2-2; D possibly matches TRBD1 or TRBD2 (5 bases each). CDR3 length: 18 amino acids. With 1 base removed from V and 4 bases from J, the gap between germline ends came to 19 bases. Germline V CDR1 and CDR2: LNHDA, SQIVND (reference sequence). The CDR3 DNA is TGTGCCAGTAGTATAGTACCGACGGGACCAGTGGCCACCGGGGAGCTGTTTTTT. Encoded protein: CASSIVPTGPVATGELFF.